This T cell receptor (beta chain) was profiled in a study of blood T cell repertoires in COVID-19. Study at large: Both acute and convalescent COVID-19 samples were obtained from the United States, Italy and Spain.

After removal of 5 bases from V and 9 bases from J, the junction contained 6 bases not matched to a gene. This CDR3 has 13 residues. Clones were read by immunoSEQ multiplex PCR, and TCRdb kept only the in-frame ones, dropping some. The sample lists about 350,000 clones; more than 75% were seen once. A Seattle source enrolled patients during active infection and followed them longitudinally. The sequencing input was peripheral blood. The TCR was taken from a woman aged 45-60 years with COVID-19, enrolled during active disease. J is TRBJ1-5 and V is TRBV12-3 or TRBV12-4; TRBD1 matches at 8 bases. CDR3 amino acids: CASSGQGRVPQHF. CDR3 in DNA: TGTGCCAGCAGTGGACAGGGACGGGTGCCCCAGCATTTT.